This record covers a single T cell receptor beta chain. This sample was taken from a study of OX40 agonist ivuxolimab in advanced cancers. Profiled with immunoSEQ multiplex PCR; TCRdb holds only in-frame clones, not every one. Among about 110,000 clones listed, roughly nine tenths were seen once. CDR3 length: 14 residues. Germline CDR1 reads PRHDT; CDR2 reads FYEKMQ (reference sequence). V was cut by 0 bases and J by 4 bases, with 9 bases left in between. Sequences were derived from CD4+ or CD8+ T cells sorted from blood, sampled in a trial of the OX40 agonist ivuxolimab. This receptor was obtained from an adult with an advanced solid tumor such as melanoma, head and neck, liver or kidney cancer. This rearrangement joins TRBV13 to TRBJ2-5; D may correspond to TRBD1 or TRBD2 (5 bases each). CDR3 residues: CASSLGRDGETQYF. The DNA for the CDR3 is TGTGCCAGCAGCTTAGGAAGGGACGGAGAGACCCAGTACTTC.